These T cell receptor beta chains were read from a single sample in a study of CD8+CD57+ T cells in acquired aplastic anemia. Via MiXCR, TCRdb re-called the reads, giving one row per CDR3 protein. The sample has 150,000 to 200,000 distinct CDR3 sequences; around half are singletons. The sequencing input was sorted CD4+, CD8+, or CD8+CD57+ T cells (not recorded which) from PBMCs. All receptors derive from a human donor with aplastic anemia. Both conserved end residues are part of each CDR3. Each record gives: CDR3 length, D gene, J gene, clone size, V gene, CDR3 DNA, CDR3 protein. A D gene is named only where the DNA matches it firmly. Size tells how often a clone was seen (once, few, many) or the class of an expanded clone, and some rows leave it out.

>15|TRBD1|TRBJ2-7|once|TRBV10-3
TGTGCCATCAGTGAGTCGGAACAGGGGAAATACGAGCAGTACTTC
CAISESEQGKYEQYF
>13|-|TRBJ2-3|few|TRBV29-1
TGCAGCGTTGTGGACATGGGGTTGGATACGCAGTATTTT
CSVVDMGLDTQYF
>14|TRBD1|TRBJ2-1|many|TRBV12-3/TRBV12-4
TGTGCCAGCAGAAGGGACAGCACCTACAATGAGCAGTTCTTC
CASRRDSTYNEQFF
>14|-|TRBJ2-1|few|TRBV19
TGTGCCAGTAGTATGCCCCCTGCTCCGGATGAGCAGTTCTTC
CASSMPPAPDEQFF
>15|TRBD1|TRBJ2-1|-|TRBV18
TGTGCCAGCTCACCGGACAGGGGGCTAGTCAATGAGCAGTTCTTC
CASSPDRGLVNEQFF
>14|-|TRBJ1-1|few|TRBV28
TGTGCCAGCAGTTCACCCGGACCGAACACTGAAGCTTTCTTT
CASSSPGPNTEAFF
>14|TRBD2|TRBJ2-1|-|TRBV29-1
TGCAGCGTTGCCGTGGCGGGAGGGACCAATGAGCAGTTCTTC
CSVAVAGGTNEQFF
>17|-|TRBJ2-7|few|TRBV7-3
TGTGCCAGCAGTTTAACGGGGGGACATAACCCTACCTACGAGCAGTACTTC
CASSLTGGHNPTYEQYF
>15|-|TRBJ2-2|-|TRBV2
TGTGCCAGCAGACTGTATAGCGGGAACACCGGGGAGCTGTTTTTT
CASRLYSGNTGELFF
>14|TRBD1|TRBJ2-7|-|TRBV7-8
TGTGCCAGCAGCTCAAGACAGGGGATTTACGAGCAGTACTTC
CASSSRQGIYEQYF
>19|TRBD1|TRBJ1-1|many|TRBV7-9
TGTGCCAGCAGCTTAGCGAAATTCGGACAGGGGAGGCGGAACACTGAAGCTTTCTTT
CASSLAKFGQGRRNTEAFF
>11|-|TRBJ2-7|-|TRBV29-1
TGCAGCGTAAAGGACGGCTACGAGCAGTACTTC
CSVKDGYEQYF
>13|-|TRBJ2-1|-|TRBV5-1
TGCGCCAGCAGCTTGGCTGGAGGGTGGGAGCAGTTCTTC
CASSLAGGWEQFF
>19|-|TRBJ2-5|many|TRBV9
TGTGCCAGCAGCGTAGATTTATCGGGAGAATCGTATGTCGAAGAGACCCAGTACTTC
CASSVDLSGESYVEETQYF
>10|-|TRBJ2-5|few|TRBV20-1
TGCAGTGGATGGAGGGAGACCCAGTACTTC
CSGWRETQYF
>15|-|TRBJ1-4|-|TRBV4-1
TGCGCCAGCGTCCCGGGGGCAGGTAGTAATGAAAAACTGTTTTTT
CASVPGAGSNEKLFF
>8|-|TRBJ2-3|-|TRBV7-2
TGTGCCAGCAGCTTAGGACATTTT
CASSLGHF
>15|-|TRBJ1-2|few|TRBV6-1
TGTGCCAGCAGTGAAGCCCTAATAGGGATTTATGGCTACACCTTC
CASSEALIGIYGYTF
>15|-|TRBJ2-6|-|TRBV7-2
TGTGCCAGCAGCCTTGACAGCTCTGGGGCCAACGTCCTGACTTTC
CASSLDSSGANVLTF
>16|-|TRBJ1-3|-|TRBV10-3
TGTGCCAGCAGTTTACGAGGAGGGGTGTGGGGAAACACCATATATTTT
CASSLRGGVWGNTIYF